What follows are 12 T cell receptor beta chains derived from one specimen sequenced in a study of blood T cell repertoires in COVID-19. The table came from immunoSEQ multiplex PCR; TCRdb's copy has only in-frame clones and leaves some out. The table lists more than 70,000 clones, 86% of them singletons. The sequenced material came from peripheral blood. The receptors were sampled from a man between 60 and 70 years old with acute or convalescent COVID-19.

The J gene is TRBJ2-7, the V gene TRBV11-2; TRBD1 aligns across 8 bases. CDR1 and CDR2 from the germline V gene are SGHAT and FQNNGV. The ends lost 5 bases at V and 1 base at J; junction bases unmatched: 7. CDR3 length: 15 residues. CDR3 in amino acids: CASSPGGARSYEQYF. For the CDR3, the DNA is TGTGCCAGCAGCCCAGGGGGCGCACGTTCCTACGAGCAGTACTTC.

The chain couples TRBV19 to TRBJ1-1; D is uncertain. The CDR3 contains 14 residues. Germline V gene data show CDR1 as LNHDA and CDR2 as SQIVND (reference sequence). V was pared by 4 bases and J by 0 bases, with 9 bases between. The CDR3 loop reads CASSRTNLNTEAFF. The CDR3 DNA is TGTGCCAGTAGTAGGACTAACTTGAACACTGAAGCTTTCTTT.

The chain uses TRBV18 and TRBJ1-1, with 10 nucleotides matching TRBD1. The CDR3 length is 17 residues. Germline V lookup: CDR1 KGHSH, CDR2 LQKENI. J was trimmed by 0 bases and V by 0 bases; bases with no gene match: 4. The CDR3 here is CASSPPGGTGVNTEAFF. The CDR3 nucleotides are TGTGCCAGCTCACCACCGGGTGGGACAGGGGTGAACACTGAAGCTTTCTTT.

The rearrangement joins TRBV4-1 to TRBJ2-7, with TRBD2 matching 8 bases. Germline lookup yields CDR1 MGHRA and CDR2 YSYEKL. This CDR3 is 15 amino acids long. J was trimmed by 3 bases and V by 5 bases; bases with no gene match: 9. The CDR3 DNA follows: TGCGCCAGCAGCAAGGGACTAGGGGGACTCTACGAGCAGTACTTC. As protein: CASSKGLGGLYEQYF.

The genes are TRBV19 and TRBJ2-2, with TRBD2 identical over 10 bases. With V trimmed by 3 bases and J by 6 bases, 4 bases remained unmatched. From germline, CDR1 is LNHDA and CDR2 SQIVND (reference sequence). This CDR3 contains 15 residues. CDR3 in amino acids: CASSILAGAAGELFF. Here the CDR3 DNA reads TGTGCCAGTAGTATCCTAGCGGGAGCGGCCGGGGAGCTGTTTTTT.

This chain joins TRBV27 and TRBJ1-2, with a tentative D call TRBD1 (5 bases). The CDR3 is made up of 13 amino acids. The germline V gene encodes CDR1 MNHEY and CDR2 SMNVEV (reference sequence). The V gene lost 3 bases and the J gene lost 3 bases, with 8 bases spanning the gap. The CDR3 nucleotides are TGTGCCAGCAGTTTCTCAGGGTACTATGGCTACACCTTC. Its protein product is CASSFSGYYGYTF.

This chain joins TRBV19 and TRBJ1-2; 7 bases map to TRBD1. The CDR3 runs 16 residues. Germline V gene sequence: CDR1 LNHDA, CDR2 SQIVND (reference sequence). The V and J ends lost 4 bases and 2 bases, in that order; junction bases with no gene match: 10. The chain's CDR3 is CASSTTMTGINYGYTF. CDR3 nucleotide sequence: TGTGCCAGTAGTACCACCATGACAGGGATCAACTATGGCTACACCTTC.

This chain links TRBV5-1 with TRBJ1-1, with D unresolved. Germline lookup yields CDR1 SGHRS and CDR2 YFSETQ. The CDR3 has 14 amino acids. The V end was cut by 2 bases, the J end by 4 bases, with 12 bases between. CDR3 DNA: TGCGCCAGCAGCTTTGTTGGCAGAGGCACTGAAGCTTTCTTT. Translation: CASSFVGRGTEAFF.

This rearrangement joins TRBV5-4 to TRBJ2-7; no reliable D call. From germline, CDR1 is SGHNT and CDR2 YYREEE (reference sequence). The CDR3 consists of 13 residues. Deletions cut 4 bases from V and 6 bases from J, with 14 bases between. The CDR3 loop reads CASSPTVSREQYF. CDR3 DNA sequence: TGTGCCAGCAGCCCCACAGTTTCCCGCGAGCAGTACTTC.

The chain links TRBV6-1 to TRBJ1-2; D is undetermined. The V gene lost 1 base and the J gene lost 3 bases, with 9 bases spanning the gap. CDR1 and CDR2 from the germline V gene are MNHNS and SASEGT. This CDR3 comprises 14 residues. CDR3 loop: CASSEGKRDYGYTF. CDR3 DNA: TGTGCCAGCAGTGAAGGGAAGCGAGACTATGGCTACACCTTC.

The chain uses TRBV11-2 and TRBJ1-1; D gene uncertain. The germline V gene has CDR1 SGHAT and CDR2 FQNNGV. The length of the CDR3 is 15 residues. The V end was cut by 1 base, the J end by 3 bases, with 12 bases between. Here the CDR3 reads CASSLGSGSDTEAFF. CDR3 in DNA: TGTGCCAGCAGCTTAGGTTCAGGATCTGACACTGAAGCTTTCTTT.

V gene TRBV30 combines with J gene TRBJ1-6, with D perhaps matching TRBD1 (6 bases). Germline V gene lookup returns CDR1 GTSNPN and CDR2 SVGIG (reference sequence). The CDR3 has 13 residues. The V end was cut by 6 bases, the J end by 14 bases, with 20 bases between. The CDR3 loop is CACSGGGYGALHF. For the CDR3, the DNA is TGTGCCTGCAGCGGGGGCGGGTATGGGGCCCTCCACTTT.